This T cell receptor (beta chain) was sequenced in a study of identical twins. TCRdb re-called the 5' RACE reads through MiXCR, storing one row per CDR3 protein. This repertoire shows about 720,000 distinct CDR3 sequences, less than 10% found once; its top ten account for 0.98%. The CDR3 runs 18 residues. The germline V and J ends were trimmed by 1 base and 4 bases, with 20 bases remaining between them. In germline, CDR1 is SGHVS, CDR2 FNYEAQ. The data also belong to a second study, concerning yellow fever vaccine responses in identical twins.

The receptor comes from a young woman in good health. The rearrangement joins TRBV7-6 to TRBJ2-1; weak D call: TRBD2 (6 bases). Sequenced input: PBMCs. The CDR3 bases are TGTGCCAGCAGCTTAGTCTTCGGGAGACTCGAACCGTACAATGAGCAGTTCTTC. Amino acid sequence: CASSLVFGRLEPYNEQFF.